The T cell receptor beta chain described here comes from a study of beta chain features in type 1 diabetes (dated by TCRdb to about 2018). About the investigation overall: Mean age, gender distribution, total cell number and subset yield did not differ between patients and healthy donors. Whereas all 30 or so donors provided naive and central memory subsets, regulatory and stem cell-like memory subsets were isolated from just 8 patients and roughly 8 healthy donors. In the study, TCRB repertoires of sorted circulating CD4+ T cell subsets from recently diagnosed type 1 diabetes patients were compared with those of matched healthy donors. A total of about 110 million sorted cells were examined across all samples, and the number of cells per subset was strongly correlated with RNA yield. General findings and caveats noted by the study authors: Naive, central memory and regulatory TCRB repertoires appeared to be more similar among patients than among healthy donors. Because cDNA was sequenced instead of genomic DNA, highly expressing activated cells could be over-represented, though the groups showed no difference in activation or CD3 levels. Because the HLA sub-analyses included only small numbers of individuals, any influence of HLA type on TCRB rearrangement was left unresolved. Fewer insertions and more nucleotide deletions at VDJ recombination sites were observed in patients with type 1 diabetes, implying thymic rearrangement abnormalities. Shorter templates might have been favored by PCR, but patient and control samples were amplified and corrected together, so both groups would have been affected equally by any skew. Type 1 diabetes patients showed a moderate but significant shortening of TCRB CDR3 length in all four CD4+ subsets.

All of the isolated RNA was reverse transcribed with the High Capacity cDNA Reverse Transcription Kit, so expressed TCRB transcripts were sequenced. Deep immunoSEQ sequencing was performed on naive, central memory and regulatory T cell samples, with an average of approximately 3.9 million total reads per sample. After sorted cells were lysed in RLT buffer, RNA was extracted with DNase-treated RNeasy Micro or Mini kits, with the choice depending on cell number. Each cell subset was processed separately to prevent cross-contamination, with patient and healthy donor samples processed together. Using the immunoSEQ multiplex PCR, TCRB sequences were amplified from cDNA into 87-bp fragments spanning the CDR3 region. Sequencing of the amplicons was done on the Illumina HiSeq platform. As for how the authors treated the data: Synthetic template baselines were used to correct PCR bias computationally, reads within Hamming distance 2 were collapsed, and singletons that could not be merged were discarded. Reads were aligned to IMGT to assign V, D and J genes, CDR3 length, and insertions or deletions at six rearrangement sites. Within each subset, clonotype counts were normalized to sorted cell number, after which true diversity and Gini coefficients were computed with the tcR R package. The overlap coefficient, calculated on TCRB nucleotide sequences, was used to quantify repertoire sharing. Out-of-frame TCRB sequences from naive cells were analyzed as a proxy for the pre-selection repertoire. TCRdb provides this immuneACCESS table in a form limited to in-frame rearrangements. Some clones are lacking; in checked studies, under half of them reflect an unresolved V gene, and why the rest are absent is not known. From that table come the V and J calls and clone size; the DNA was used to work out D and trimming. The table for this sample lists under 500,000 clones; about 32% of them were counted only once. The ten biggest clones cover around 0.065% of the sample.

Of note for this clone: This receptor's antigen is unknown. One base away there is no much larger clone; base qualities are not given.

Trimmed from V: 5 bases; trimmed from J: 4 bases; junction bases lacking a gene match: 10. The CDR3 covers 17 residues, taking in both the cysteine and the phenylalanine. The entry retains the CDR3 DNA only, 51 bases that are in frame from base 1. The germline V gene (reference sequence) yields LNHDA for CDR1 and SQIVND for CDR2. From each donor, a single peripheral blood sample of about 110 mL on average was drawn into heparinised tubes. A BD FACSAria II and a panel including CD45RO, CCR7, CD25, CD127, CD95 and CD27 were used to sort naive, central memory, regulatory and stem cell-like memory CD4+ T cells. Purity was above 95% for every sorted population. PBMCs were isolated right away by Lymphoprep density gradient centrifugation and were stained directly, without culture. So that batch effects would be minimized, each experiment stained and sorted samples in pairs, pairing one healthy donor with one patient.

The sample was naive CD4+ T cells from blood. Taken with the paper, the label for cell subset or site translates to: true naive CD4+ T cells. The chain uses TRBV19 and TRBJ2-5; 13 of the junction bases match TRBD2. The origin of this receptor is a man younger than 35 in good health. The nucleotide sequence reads TGTGCCAGTAGTCCAGGACTAGCGGGAGTTTCCCCAGAGACCCAGTACTTC. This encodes CASSPGLAGVSPETQYF.